These 18 T cell receptor beta chains came from one sample sequenced in a study of CD8+ T cells in alopecia areata. Reverse transcribed after extraction, RNA yielded cDNA as the sequencing template. The method was immunoSEQ multiplex PCR; TCRdb's version includes in-frame clones alone and lacks a portion of them. The top ten hold 1% to 1.5% of the sample, which has hundreds of thousands of clones, 65% to 70% seen once. The sample consisted of CD4+ T cells sorted from blood, taken at week 0. These receptors were collected from a human donor with alopecia areata.

The genes are TRBV4-2 and TRBJ2-2; D uncertain. From germline, CDR1 is LGHNA and CDR2 YNFKEQ. The CDR3 has 12 residues. The germline V and J ends were trimmed by 0 bases and 8 bases, with 4 bases remaining between them. The CDR3 DNA follows: TGTGCCAGCAGCCAAGACGTAGGGGAGCTGTTTTTT. Translation: CASSQDVGELFF.

This rearrangement joins TRBV5-1 to TRBJ2-7; 11 nucleotides align to TRBD1. The ends lost 2 bases at V and 2 bases at J; junction bases unmatched: 3. The CDR3 sequence is 15 residues long. CDR1 SGHRS and CDR2 YFSETQ come from the germline V gene. CDR3 protein: CASSFLGQGAYEQYF. In nucleotides, the CDR3 is TGCGCCAGCAGCTTTTTGGGACAGGGGGCCTACGAGCAGTACTTC.

This chain connects TRBV7-9 to TRBJ2-7; 9 positions agree with TRBD2. CDR1 and CDR2 (germline): SEHNR, FQNEAQ (reference sequence). CDR3 length equals 15 residues. The V gene end was trimmed by 2 bases and the J gene end by 6 bases; junction bases not matched to a gene: 8. This chain's CDR3 is CASSLSLAGPLEQYF. As DNA, the CDR3 is TGTGCCAGCAGCTTATCCCTAGCGGGACCGCTCGAGCAGTACTTC.

The gene calls are TRBV4-3 and TRBJ2-3, with a possible D match to TRBD2 (5 bases). V was pared by 1 base and J by 2 bases, with 7 bases between. This CDR3 is 14 amino acids long. Germline V gives CDR1 LGHNA, CDR2 YSLEER. For the CDR3, the DNA is TGCGCCAGCAGCCAAGCAGCGGTCACAGATACGCAGTATTTT. As protein: CASSQAAVTDTQYF.

The chain is built from TRBV7-8 and TRBJ2-7; the D gene is possibly TRBD1 (5 bases). The length of the CDR3 is 15 residues. The V end was cut by 2 bases, the J end by 4 bases, with 15 bases between. The V gene's germline CDR1 is SGHVS and CDR2 FQNEAQ. The CDR3 region has the DNA TGTGCCAGCAGCTTAATGCGCGACCCAGGGTACGAGCAGTACTTC. Its translation: CASSLMRDPGYEQYF.

The rearrangement links TRBV9 to TRBJ1-1; D not resolved. This CDR3 is 14 amino acids long. Germline values: CDR1 SGDLS, CDR2 YYNGEE. V dropped 0 bases and J dropped 2 bases, with 8 bases sitting between them. CDR3 sequence: CASSVVSGNTEAFF. The CDR3 DNA follows: TGTGCCAGCAGCGTAGTATCCGGAAACACTGAAGCTTTCTTT. Based on the CDR3 plus reference TRBV9 and TRBJ1-1, the full variable domain is DSGVTQTPKHLITATGQRVTLRCSPRSGDLSVYWYQQSLDQGLQFLIQYYNGEERAKGNILERFSAQQFPDLHSELNLSSLELGDSALYFCASSVVSGNTEAFFGQGTRLTVV.

This clone was observed a few times. The rearrangement uses TRBV6-1 and TRBJ1-5; a weak D match, TRBD1 (5 bases). Per germline, CDR1 MNHNS and CDR2 SASEGT. V was shortened by 1 base and J by 4 bases, with 11 bases between the two germline ends. The CDR3 consists of 15 residues. CDR3 sequence: CASSEVGAGNQPQHF. The DNA of the CDR3 is TGTGCCAGCAGTGAAGTCGGGGCGGGGAATCAGCCCCAGCATTTT.

J is TRBJ1-6 and V is TRBV2, with D perhaps TRBD1 (5 bases). This CDR3 comprises 15 residues. The V gene's germline CDR1 is SNHLY and CDR2 FYNNEI. Trimming removed 1 base at V and 9 bases at J, with 13 bases between. The CDR3 DNA is TGTGCCAGCAGTGAAGTGGTCCTCGGGGGTTCACCCCTCCACTTT. Amino acid sequence: CASSEVVLGGSPLHF.

This chain links TRBV4-1 with TRBJ2-7, with D unclear. The CDR3 contains 15 residues. Between the trimmed V and J ends, which lost 0 bases and 2 bases, there was a span of 11 bases. Germline V gene sequence: CDR1 MGHRA, CDR2 YSYEKL. In DNA, the CDR3 is TGCGCCAGCAGCCAAGATCACCCCCTTACCTACGAGCAGTACTTC. It is translated as CASSQDHPLTYEQYF.

The chain uses TRBV5-6 and TRBJ1-1; D remains ambiguous. Germline CDR1 is SGHDT and CDR2 is YYEEEE. This CDR3 region has 12 residues. Deletions cut 1 base from V and 2 bases from J, with 3 bases between. Here the CDR3 DNA reads TGTGCCAGCAGCTTGAGTAACACTGAAGCTTTCTTT. Its protein product is CASSLSNTEAFF.

This sequence joins TRBV11-2 and TRBJ2-7, with TRBD1 as a possible D gene (6 bases). Germline CDR1 is SGHAT and CDR2 is FQNNGV. The length of the CDR3 is 14 residues. V dropped 6 bases and J dropped 2 bases, with 14 bases sitting between them. The CDR3 DNA follows: TGTGCCAGCAGTCACAGGGTAGGGGCCTACGAGCAGTACTTC. This sequence encodes CASSHRVGAYEQYF.

This chain connects TRBV5-4 to TRBJ2-3; 12 bases map to TRBD2. The CDR3 is made up of 17 amino acids. The trim removed 4 bases at V and 3 bases at J, leaving 9 bases unmatched. The V gene's germline CDR1 is SGHNT and CDR2 YYREEE (reference sequence). CDR3 bases: TGTGCCAGCAGCAAGCGACTAGCGGGGGCCGGAACAGATACGCAGTATTTT. Amino acid sequence: CASSKRLAGAGTDTQYF. Drawing the rest from reference TRBV5-4 and TRBJ2-3, the complete variable domain is ETGVTQSPTHLIKTRGQQVTLRCSSQSGHNTVSWYQQALGQGPQFIFQYYREEENGRGNFPPRFSGLQFPNYSSELNVNALELDDSALYLCASSKRLAGAGTDTQYFGPGTRLTVL.

V usage is TRBV7-2 and J usage is TRBJ2-7, with TRBD2 as a possible D gene (5 bases). This CDR3 is built from 14 residues. The germline V gene encodes CDR1 SGHTA and CDR2 FQGNSA. V lost 4 bases and J lost 3, with 13 bases in between. In DNA, the CDR3 is TGTGCCAGCAGCTCTGGACGGGAAAACTACGAGCAGTACTTC. Translated, it gives CASSSGRENYEQYF.

The CDR3 loop is CSGWGQGAFEQFF. CDR3 in DNA: TGCAGCGGCTGGGGGCAGGGGGCATTTGAGCAGTTCTTC. The V call is TRBV29-1, the J call TRBJ2-1; TRBD1 matches at 8 bases. The CDR3 runs to 13 residues. The ends lost 7 bases at V and 9 bases at J; junction bases unmatched: 11. The germline CDR1 and CDR2 sequences are SQVTM and ANQGSEA.

V is TRBV4-3 and J is TRBJ1-4; D is undetermined. CDR3 length: 15 residues. Germline lookup yields CDR1 LGHNA and CDR2 YSLEER. V lost 0 bases, J lost 8 bases, and 13 bases lay in between. The CDR3 spells CASSQERAGREKLFF. For the CDR3, the DNA is TGCGCCAGCAGCCAAGAAAGGGCTGGCCGAGAAAAACTGTTTTTT.

This chain uses TRBV20-1 with TRBJ2-1; 8 bases are shared with TRBD1. After removal of 6 bases from V and 12 bases from J, the junction contained 7 bases not matched to a gene. Germline V gene data show CDR1 as DFQATT and CDR2 as SNEGSKA (reference sequence). The CDR3 runs to 11 residues. The CDR3 spells CSAPTGDRQFF. The CDR3 coding sequence is TGCAGTGCCCCGACAGGGGATAGGCAGTTCTTC.

The V and J genes are TRBV5-1 and TRBJ2-4; D call uncertain. Trimming took 4 bases from V and 1 from J, leaving 6 bases between them. The CDR3 has 13 residues. CDR1 is SGHRS and CDR2 is YFSETQ in the germline V gene. DNA for the CDR3: TGCGCCAGCAGCCCCTCGGCCAAAAACATTCAGTACTTC. As protein: CASSPSAKNIQYF. Drawing the rest from reference TRBV5-1 and TRBJ2-4, the complete variable domain is KAGVTQTPRYLIKTRGQQVTLSCSPISGHRSVSWYQQTPGQGLQFLFEYFSETQRNKGNFPGRFSGRQFSNSRSEMNVSTLELGDSALYLCASSPSAKNIQYFGAGTRLSVL.

The V and J genes are TRBV29-1 and TRBJ2-5; 7 positions match TRBD2. Germline CDR1 reads SQVTM; CDR2 reads ANQGSEA. This CDR3 comprises 13 residues. V shed 7 bases, J shed 3 bases, and the junction held 8 bases outside the gene matches. CDR3 coding DNA: TGCAGCGCCCTAGGTGCGGGGGAAGAGACCCAGTACTTC. Protein sequence: CSALGAGEETQYF.